This TCR beta chain is drawn from a study of CD8+ T cells in alopecia areata (dated by TCRdb to 2016 to 2018). Study-wide context: The treated patients, all with moderate-to-severe alopecia areata, were enrolled in an open-label pilot trial of oral tofacitinib given at 5 to 10 mg twice daily. Tofacitinib was given for 6 to 18 months, followed by 6 months of follow-up off drug to assess delayed response and recurrence. High-throughput TCRbeta sequencing was used to examine T cell clonal expansion in alopecia areata in both the C3H/HeJ mouse model and human patients. In humans, TCRbeta sequencing was performed on scalp tissue and on sorted CD4+ and CD8+ peripheral blood T cells from healthy controls and from patients with patchy or totalis/universalis alopecia areata. Tofacitinib-treated patients had biopsies at baseline and at 4 and 24 weeks of treatment, with a later scalp biopsy in several patients. Scalp clonality was compared among normal scalp (n=4), patchy alopecia areata scalp (n=8), and alopecia totalis/universalis scalp (n=8). RNA was extracted with the PAXgene miRNA kit for fixed scalp, the miRNeasy kit for PBMCs, and the RNeasy kit for mouse skin. Amplification of TCRbeta CDR3 regions was done by immunoSEQ multiplex PCR using 35 Vbeta forward primers and 13 Jbeta reverse primers.

Libraries were built with the immunoSEQ multiplex PCR assay. RNA was extracted from all samples and reverse transcribed into cDNA, which served as template for TCR sequencing. SuperScript III was used to make first-strand cDNA, primed with a 2:1 mix of oligo-dT and random hexamers. Amplification bias was assessed with a synthetic immune receptor repertoire, and residual bias was removed computationally. The source study handled its data this way. After raw reads were preprocessed to remove errors, the CDR3 was defined following IMGT conventions as running from the conserved cysteine to phenylalanine. Clonality was computed as 1 minus the Shannon entropy, with the entropy normalized by log2 of the number of productive unique TCRs. Scalp TCRbeta sequences were cross-referenced with sorted blood CD4 and CD8 repertoires so that the CD4 or CD8 identity of scalp clones could be inferred. Drawn from immuneACCESS, this table holds only the in-frame rearrangements with V and J called that TCRdb kept. Clones are partly lost; checked studies trace under half to an unresolved V gene and leave the rest unexplained. Clone size and V and J calls were adopted from that table, with D and trimming inferred from the DNA. Across this sample there are some 200,000 clones, with around 50% seen only once. The ten most abundant clones make up 14% to 15% of the sample.

On this clone itself: The antigen it recognizes is unknown. Base qualities are not provided; no much larger clone lies one nucleotide away.

The intended sense of this specimen's time point label: baseline before oral tofacitinib. Lesional scalp punch biopsies and peripheral blood were collected from alopecia areata patients. After PBMCs were isolated by density centrifugation and stained for CD3, CD4 and CD8, a FACSAria was used to sort CD4+ and CD8+ T cells. Looking up the germline V gene (reference sequence) yields CDR1 GTSNPN and CDR2 SVGIG. There are 14 amino acids in the CDR3, from cysteine to phenylalanine inclusive. The entry retains the CDR3 DNA only, 42 bases that are in frame from base 1. Trimming removed 3 bases from V and 1 base from J, leaving 12 bases between the germline ends. Findings and caveats that apply to the study as a whole: Unlike mouse skin, which is dominated by gammadelta T cells, normal human skin has resident alphabeta T cells that are also sequenced, and this complicates analysis of the scalp TCR repertoire. Compared with normal scalp, lesional scalp had higher clonality and more expanded CD8+ clones, particularly in alopecia totalis/universalis, a pattern that suggests antigenic drive. TCR sequences shared between patients were less clear than in mice, possibly partly because of HLA diversity in the patient population.

The receptor's source is a human donor with alopecia areata. The sequences come from CD4+ T cells sorted from blood, collected at week 0. The chain employs TRBV30 and TRBJ1-1, with no reliable assignment of the D segment. The CDR3 in this case is CAWRWPWPNTEAFF. DNA sequence: TGTGCCTGGAGATGGCCGTGGCCGAACACTGAAGCTTTCTTT.